Presented here are 14 T cell receptor beta chains from one specimen sequenced in a study of STAT5B mutations in CD4+ large granular lymphocyte leukemia. Clones were read by immunoSEQ multiplex PCR, and TCRdb kept only the in-frame ones, dropping some. This sample has about 45,000 clones; about 86% occur once, and the top ten carry about 3%. Sequenced input: CD4+ T cells from blood buffy coats. The receptors were gathered from a human donor in good health.

The J gene is TRBJ2-3, the V gene TRBV4-2; D gene uncertain. CDR3 length equals 14 residues. V was shortened by 1 base and J by 0 bases, with 5 bases between the two germline ends. Germline CDR1 reads LGHNA; CDR2 reads YNFKEQ. Here the CDR3 DNA reads TGTGCCAGCAGCCAAGCGGGTAGCACAGATACGCAGTATTTT. It codes for CASSQAGSTDTQYF.

This sequence joins TRBV4-1 and TRBJ1-1, with a possible D match to TRBD1 (6 bases). Germline V gene data show CDR1 as MGHRA and CDR2 as YSYEKL. V lost 0 bases, J lost 4 bases, and 21 bases lay in between. The length of the CDR3 is 18 residues. For the CDR3, the DNA is TGCGCCAGCAGCCAAGATTCGGTCAGGGGACACCCGAGCACTGAAGCTTTCTTT. This encodes CASSQDSVRGHPSTEAFF.

The V gene is TRBV30, the J gene TRBJ2-3; either TRBD1 or TRBD2 may fit D (5 bases each). The CDR3 totals 15 residues. CDR1 is GTSNPN, CDR2 SVGIG, per germline (reference sequence). Trimming took 5 bases from V and 2 from J, leaving 17 bases between them. The CDR3 DNA follows: TGTGCCTGGGATATCCGGGGACCCAACACAGATACGCAGTATTTT. Its protein product is CAWDIRGPNTDTQYF.

The chain couples TRBV5-1 to TRBJ1-2, with D maybe TRBD1 (5 bases). This CDR3 region has 16 residues. The germline V gene encodes CDR1 SGHRS and CDR2 YFSETQ. The V end lost 0 bases, the J end lost 6 bases, and 18 bases lay between the germline ends. Here the CDR3 reads CASSLDRGGYGNGYTF. The CDR3 DNA is TGCGCCAGCAGCTTGGACCGGGGGGGATATGGCAATGGCTACACCTTC. Full variable domain (outside the CDR3, taken from reference TRBV5-1 and TRBJ1-2): KAGVTQTPRYLIKTRGQQVTLSCSPISGHRSVSWYQQTPGQGLQFLFEYFSETQRNKGNFPGRFSGRQFSNSRSEMNVSTLELGDSALYLCASSLDRGGYGNGYTFGSGTRLTVV.

The chain has TRBV9 and TRBJ1-5; tentatively, D is TRBD1 (6 bases). V lost 2 bases and J lost 8, with 26 bases in between. The length of the CDR3 is 18 residues. In germline, CDR1 is SGDLS, CDR2 YYNGEE. CDR3 in amino acids: CASSVGTNGHGGGEPQHF. The CDR3 DNA is TGTGCCAGCAGCGTCGGAACGAATGGACACGGAGGGGGGGAGCCCCAGCATTTT.

This sequence joins TRBV6-6 and TRBJ1-5, with 7 nucleotides matching TRBD1. Trimming removed 5 bases from V and 2 bases from J; junction bases left unmatched: 0. CDR1 is MNHNY, CDR2 SVGAGI, per germline (reference sequence). The CDR3 runs to 13 residues. The CDR3 spells CASSTGGNQPQHF. The CDR3 coding sequence is TGTGCCAGCAGTACAGGGGGCAATCAGCCCCAGCATTTT.

This chain connects TRBV7-3 to TRBJ2-7; TRBD2 aligns across 7 bases. Per the germline V gene, CDR1 is SGHTA and CDR2 is FQGTGA. Unmatched junction bases numbered 9, after V lost 5 bases and J lost 5 bases. The length of the CDR3 is 14 residues. The CDR3 sequence: CASSPTGGGNEQYF. In nucleotides, the CDR3 is TGTGCCAGCAGCCCTACGGGGGGAGGAAACGAGCAGTACTTC.

The chain carries TRBV6-1 and TRBJ2-3; TRBD2 is a possible D gene (5 bases). The CDR3 length is 12 residues. Trimming removed 6 bases at V and 7 bases at J, with 11 bases between. Germline loops: CDR1 MNHNS, CDR2 SASEGT. CDR3 in amino acids: CASRADFHTQYF. CDR3 nucleotide sequence: TGTGCCAGCAGGGCGGACTTTCATACGCAGTATTTT.

The rearrangement joins TRBV7-2 to TRBJ2-1; 7 bases match TRBD2. Germline V gives CDR1 SGHTA, CDR2 FQGNSA. With 5 bases clipped from V and 5 bases from J, the junction kept 12 bases outside the gene matches. The CDR3 contains 16 residues. This chain's CDR3 is CASSLTAGGSNNEQFF. The CDR3, as DNA: TGTGCCAGCAGCCTAACTGCTGGCGGGAGCAACAATGAGCAGTTCTTC.

The CDR3 region has the DNA TGTGCCAGCAGCTCATTTCTCGGGGCAACTGAAGCTTTCTTT. Protein: CASSSFLGATEAFF. The chain has TRBV7-3 and TRBJ1-1; TRBD1 might be the D (5 bases). The CDR3 loop spans 14 amino acids. V dropped 4 bases and J dropped 5 bases, with 14 bases sitting between them. The germline gives CDR1 SGHTA, CDR2 FQGTGA. Using reference TRBV7-3 and TRBJ1-1 for the parts outside the CDR3, the full variable domain is GAGVSQTPSNKVTEKGKYVELRCDPISGHTALYWYRQSLGQGPEFLIYFQGTGAADDSGLPNDRFFAVRPEGSVSTLKIQRTERGDSAVYLCASSSFLGATEAFFGQGTRLTVV.

V and J are TRBV7-7 and TRBJ2-1; 12 nucleotides line up with TRBD1. Trimming at V came to 5 bases and at J to 5 bases, leaving 4 bases not matched to a gene. The CDR3 totals 15 residues. Germline-derived CDR1 and CDR2 are SSHAT and FNYEAQ (reference sequence). CDR3 residues: CASSTGTGGHNEQFF. The CDR3 nucleotides read TGTGCCAGCAGCACTGGGACAGGGGGCCACAATGAGCAGTTCTTC.

This clone was seen a few times. The chain couples TRBV5-1 to TRBJ1-2; D gene unclear. V dropped 0 bases and J dropped 4 bases, with 13 bases sitting between them. The CDR3 is made up of 15 amino acids. CDR1 SGHRS and CDR2 YFSETQ come from the germline V gene. The CDR3 reads CASSLENGKLYGYTF. In nucleotides, the CDR3 is TGCGCCAGCAGCTTGGAAAATGGGAAGCTCTATGGCTACACCTTC.

This clone was counted a single time. V and J are TRBV29-1 and TRBJ2-3; D gene unclear. The germline V gene encodes CDR1 SQVTM and CDR2 ANQGSEA. The CDR3 is made up of 12 amino acids. Trimming removed 4 bases at V and 2 bases at J, with 7 bases between. The CDR3 DNA reads TGCAGCGTTGGACTCTCCACAGATACGCAGTATTTT. Translation gives CSVGLSTDTQYF.

The V and J genes are TRBV28 and TRBJ2-1; TRBD2 might be the D (6 bases). V was cut by 6 bases and J by 4 bases, with 19 bases left in between. The length of the CDR3 is 16 residues. CDR1 is MDHEN and CDR2 is SYDVKM in the germline V gene. The CDR3 is CASSYPRERAYNEQFF. CDR3 DNA sequence: TGTGCCAGCAGCTACCCACGGGAGCGGGCTTACAATGAGCAGTTCTTC.